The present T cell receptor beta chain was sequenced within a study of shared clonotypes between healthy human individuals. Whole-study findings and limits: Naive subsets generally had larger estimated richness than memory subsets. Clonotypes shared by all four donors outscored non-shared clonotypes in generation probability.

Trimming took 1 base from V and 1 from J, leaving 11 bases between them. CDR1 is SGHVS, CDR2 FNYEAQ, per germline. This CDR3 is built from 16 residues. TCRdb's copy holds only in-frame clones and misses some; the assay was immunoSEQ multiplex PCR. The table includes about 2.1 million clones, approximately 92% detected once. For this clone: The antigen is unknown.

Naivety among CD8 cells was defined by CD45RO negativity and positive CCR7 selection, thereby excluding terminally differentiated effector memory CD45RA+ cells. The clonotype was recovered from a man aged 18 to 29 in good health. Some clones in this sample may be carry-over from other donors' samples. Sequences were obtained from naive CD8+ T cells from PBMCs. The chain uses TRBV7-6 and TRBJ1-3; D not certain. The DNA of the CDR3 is TGTGCCAGCAGCTTAGGGGGTCTGAGGTCTGGAAACACCATATATTTT. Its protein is CASSLGGLRSGNTIYF.